This TCR beta chain emerged from a study of shared clonotypes between healthy human individuals. Study-wide background: Per-donor plates numbered three CD4 naive, three CD4 memory, two CD8 naive and one CD8 memory.

The CDR3 consists of 16 residues. CDR1 and CDR2 from the germline V gene are MDHEN and SYDVKM. Trimming at V came to 5 bases and at J to 5 bases, leaving 13 bases not matched to a gene. Naive CD8 cells lacked CD45RO and underwent positive selection for CCR7, leaving out terminally differentiated effector memory CD45RA+ cells. Nashville, Tennessee was home to all donors, each a Caucasian adult. In the authors' methods: Filtering differed since immunoSEQ provided only junctions, with no quality scores. TCRdb keeps only in-frame clones here, not all; method: immunoSEQ multiplex PCR. That table furnishes V, J and clone size, whereas the DNA furnished D and trimming. Of about 580,000 clones in the sample, 95% to 98% were seen once.

Sequencing was carried out using naive CD8+ T cells sorted from blood. The rearrangement uses TRBV28 and TRBJ2-7, with 9 bases fitting TRBD1. The clonotype originates from a man aged 25 to 40 in good health. CDR3 bases: TGTGCCAGCAGTGGCTCTTTTAGGACAGGGGTTGACGAGCAGTACTTC. Protein sequence: CASSGSFRTGVDEQYF.